This section outlines one T cell receptor beta chain sequence together with its context. Its specificity is not known. This sample is drawn from a study of CD8 T cells in ankylosing spondylitis. One entry per CDR3 protein, called by TCRdb with MiXCR from the 5' RACE reads. Altogether roughly 700,000 distinct CDR3 sequences are present, roughly 19% being singletons, with the ten largest covering around 19%. Study outcomes and limitations: For ankylosing spondylitis blood, a TCR beta motif of seven to nine highly homologous variants appeared characteristic.

The CDR3 runs 14 residues. Germline CDR1 SGHVS, CDR2 FNYEAQ. The V segment lost 3 bases and the J segment 5 bases; nucleotides outside the gene matches: 3. The specimen was blood, either unsorted or a sorted T cell fraction (not recorded which). V gene TRBV7-6 combines with J gene TRBJ2-3, with TRBD2 matching 9 bases. This sequence was found in a male donor with ankylosing spondylitis. The CDR3 DNA is TGTGCCAGCAGCTTGGCGGGAGGGATAGATACGCAGTATTTT. It codes for CASSLAGGIDTQYF. Full variable domain (missing parts from reference TRBV7-6 and TRBJ2-3): GAGVSQSPRYKVTKRGQDVALRCDPISGHVSLYWYRQALGQGPEFLTYFNYEAQQDKSGLPNDRFSAERPEGSISTLTIQRTEQRDSAMYRCASSLAGGIDTQYFGPGTRLTVL.